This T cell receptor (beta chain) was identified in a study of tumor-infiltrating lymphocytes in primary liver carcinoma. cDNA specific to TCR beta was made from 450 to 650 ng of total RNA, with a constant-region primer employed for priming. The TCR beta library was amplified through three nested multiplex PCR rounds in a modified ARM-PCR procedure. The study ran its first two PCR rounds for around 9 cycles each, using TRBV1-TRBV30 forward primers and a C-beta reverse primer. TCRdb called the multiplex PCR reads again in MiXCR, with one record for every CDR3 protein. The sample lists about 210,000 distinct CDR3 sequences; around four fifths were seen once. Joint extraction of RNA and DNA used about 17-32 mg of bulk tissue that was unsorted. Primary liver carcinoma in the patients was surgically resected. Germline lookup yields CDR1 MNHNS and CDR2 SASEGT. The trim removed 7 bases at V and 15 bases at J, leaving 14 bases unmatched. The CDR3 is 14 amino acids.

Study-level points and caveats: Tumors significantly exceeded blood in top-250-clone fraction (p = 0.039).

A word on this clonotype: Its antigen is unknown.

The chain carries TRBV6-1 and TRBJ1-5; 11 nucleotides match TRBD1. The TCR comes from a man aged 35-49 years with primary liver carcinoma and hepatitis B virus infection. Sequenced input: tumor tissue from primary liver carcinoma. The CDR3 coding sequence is TGTGCCAGCATGAGGACAGGGGGCAATCATCCCTGGCATTTT. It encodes CASMRTGGNHPWHF.